This T cell receptor beta chain derives from a study of cytomegalovirus exposure and HLA in healthy donors. Points from the study as a whole: Being productive about 87% or about 30% of the time was typical of most TCR beta V segments in an earlier analysis.

13 Jbeta primers and 60 Vbeta primers were used for the PCR. Clones were read by immunoSEQ multiplex PCR, and TCRdb kept only the in-frame ones, dropping some. Of about 140,000 clones listed, about four fifths are singletons. Germline V gives CDR1 SGHRS, CDR2 YFSETQ. The CDR3 is made up of 16 amino acids. Trimming took off 4 bases at V and 0 bases at J, with 13 bases between the two ends. As concerns this clone: Its antigen is unidentified.

This sequence joins TRBV5-1 and TRBJ2-2; tentatively, D is TRBD1 (6 bases). This clonotype originated in a man aged 35 to 55 in good health and CMV-seronegative. Source material: PBMCs. CDR3 sequence: CASSGSGTTNTGELFF. The DNA of the CDR3 is TGCGCCAGCAGCGGATCCGGGACAACGAACACCGGGGAGCTGTTTTTT.